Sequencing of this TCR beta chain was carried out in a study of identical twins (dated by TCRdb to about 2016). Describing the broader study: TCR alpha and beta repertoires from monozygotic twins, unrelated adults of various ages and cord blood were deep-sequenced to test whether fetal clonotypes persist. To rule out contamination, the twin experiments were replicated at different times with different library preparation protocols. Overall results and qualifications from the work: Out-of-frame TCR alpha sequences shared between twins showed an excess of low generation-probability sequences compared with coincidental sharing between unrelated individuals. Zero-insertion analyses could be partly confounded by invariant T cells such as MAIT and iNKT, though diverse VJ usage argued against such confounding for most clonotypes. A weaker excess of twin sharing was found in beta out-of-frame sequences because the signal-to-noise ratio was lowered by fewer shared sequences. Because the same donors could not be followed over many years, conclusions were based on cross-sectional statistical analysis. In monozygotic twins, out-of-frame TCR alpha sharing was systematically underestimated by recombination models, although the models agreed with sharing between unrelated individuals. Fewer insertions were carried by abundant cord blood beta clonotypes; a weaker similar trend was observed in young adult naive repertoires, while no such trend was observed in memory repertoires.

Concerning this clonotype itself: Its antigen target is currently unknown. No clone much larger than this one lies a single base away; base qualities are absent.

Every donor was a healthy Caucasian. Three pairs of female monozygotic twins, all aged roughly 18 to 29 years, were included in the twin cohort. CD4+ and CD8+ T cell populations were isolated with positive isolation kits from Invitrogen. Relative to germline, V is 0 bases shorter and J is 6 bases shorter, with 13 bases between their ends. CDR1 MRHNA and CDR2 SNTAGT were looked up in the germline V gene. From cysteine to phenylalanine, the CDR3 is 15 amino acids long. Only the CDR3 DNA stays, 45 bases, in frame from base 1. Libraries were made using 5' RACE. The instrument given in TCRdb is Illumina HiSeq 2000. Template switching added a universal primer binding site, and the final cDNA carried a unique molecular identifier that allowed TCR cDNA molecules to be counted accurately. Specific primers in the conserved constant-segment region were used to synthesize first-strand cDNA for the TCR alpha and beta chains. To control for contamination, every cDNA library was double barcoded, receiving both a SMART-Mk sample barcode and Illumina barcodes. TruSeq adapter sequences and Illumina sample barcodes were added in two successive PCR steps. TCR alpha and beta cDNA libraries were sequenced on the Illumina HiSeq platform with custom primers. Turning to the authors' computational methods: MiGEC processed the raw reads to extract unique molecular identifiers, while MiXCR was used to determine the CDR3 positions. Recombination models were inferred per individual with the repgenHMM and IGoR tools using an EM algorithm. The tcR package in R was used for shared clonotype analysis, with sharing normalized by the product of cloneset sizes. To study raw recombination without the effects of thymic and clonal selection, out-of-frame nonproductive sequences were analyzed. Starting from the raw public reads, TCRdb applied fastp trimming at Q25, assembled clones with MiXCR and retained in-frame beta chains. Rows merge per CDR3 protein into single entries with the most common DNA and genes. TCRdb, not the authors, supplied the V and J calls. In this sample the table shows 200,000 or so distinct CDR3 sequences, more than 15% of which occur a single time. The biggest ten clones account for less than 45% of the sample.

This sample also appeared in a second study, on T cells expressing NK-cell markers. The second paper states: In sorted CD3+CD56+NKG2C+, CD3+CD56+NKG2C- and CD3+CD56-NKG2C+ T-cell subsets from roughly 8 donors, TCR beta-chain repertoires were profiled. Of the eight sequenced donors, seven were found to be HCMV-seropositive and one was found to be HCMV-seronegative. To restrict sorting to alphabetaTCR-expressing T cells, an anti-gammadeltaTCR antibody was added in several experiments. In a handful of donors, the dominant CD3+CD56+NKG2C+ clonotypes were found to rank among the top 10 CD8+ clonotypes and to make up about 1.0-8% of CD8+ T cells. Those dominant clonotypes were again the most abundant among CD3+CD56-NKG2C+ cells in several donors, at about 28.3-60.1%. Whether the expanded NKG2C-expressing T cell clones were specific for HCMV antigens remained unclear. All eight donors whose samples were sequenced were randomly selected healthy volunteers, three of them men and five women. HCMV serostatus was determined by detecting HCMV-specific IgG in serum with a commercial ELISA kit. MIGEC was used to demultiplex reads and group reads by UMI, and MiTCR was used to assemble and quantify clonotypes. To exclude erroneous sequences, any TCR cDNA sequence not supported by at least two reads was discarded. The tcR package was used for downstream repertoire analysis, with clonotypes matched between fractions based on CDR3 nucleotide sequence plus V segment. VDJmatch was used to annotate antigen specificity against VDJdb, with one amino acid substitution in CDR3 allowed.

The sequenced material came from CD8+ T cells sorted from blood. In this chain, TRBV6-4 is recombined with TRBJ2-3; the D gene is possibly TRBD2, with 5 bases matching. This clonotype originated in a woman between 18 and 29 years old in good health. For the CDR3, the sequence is CASSDSSGGGDTQYF. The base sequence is TGTGCCAGCAGTGACTCCAGCGGAGGAGGTGATACGCAGTATTTT.